Listed below are T cell receptor beta chains from one sample, sequenced in a study of T cells after posttransplantation cyclophosphamide. The data were produced by immunoSEQ multiplex PCR, yet TCRdb's version contains in-frame clones alone and is incomplete. The table shows thousands of clones, with more than 75% occurring only once. Sequences were derived from PBMCs, sampled after allogeneic stem cell transplant with posttransplant cyclophosphamide. The receptors were gathered from a female patient aged 50 to 65 who received an allogeneic stem cell transplant from a related donor, was CMV-positive, and had no GVHD. These T cells may partly come from the graft donor. The CDR3 runs from the conserved cysteine through the conserved F or W. A D gene is named only where the DNA matches it firmly. Size tells how often a clone was seen (once, few, many) or the class of an expanded clone, and some rows leave it out.

D	V	J	size	DNA	CDR3
NA	TRBV4-1	TRBJ1-6	NA	TGCGCCAGCAGCCATAGGAGAGATTCACCCCTCCACTTT	CASSHRRDSPLHF
NA	TRBV7-9	TRBJ1-1	NA	TGTGCCAGCAGCTTAACCGGGAACACTGAAGCTTTCTTT	CASSLTGNTEAFF
TRBD1	TRBV11-3	TRBJ1-1	NA	TGTGCCAGCAGCTTGGGACAGGACACTGAAGCTTTCTTT	CASSLGQDTEAFF
NA	TRBV7-6	TRBJ2-7	NA	TGTGCCAGCAGCTTAGGAGTGAAGGGGCTCTCTTACGAGCAGTACTTC	CASSLGVKGLSYEQYF
TRBD1	TRBV29-1	TRBJ2-3	NA	TGCAGCGTGTGGGGACAGGGGGCAGATACGCAGTATTTT	CSVWGQGADTQYF
NA	TRBV18	TRBJ2-3	NA	TGTGCCAGCTCACTACGGGAGGCAGGGGCCTTGACAGATACGCAGTATTTT	CASSLREAGALTDTQYF
NA	TRBV9	TRBJ2-3	once	TGTGCCAGCAGCGTAGTCGGGTGGCCGACAGATACGCAGTATTTT	CASSVVGWPTDTQYF
NA	TRBV19	TRBJ1-2	NA	TGTGCCAGTAGTATGCGAGTGAACTATGGCTACACCTTC	CASSMRVNYGYTF
NA	TRBV6-1	TRBJ1-5	once	TGTGCCAGCTCAACCACCTATAGCAATCAGCCCCAGCATTTT	CASSTTYSNQPQHF
NA	TRBV27	TRBJ1-1	NA	TGTGCCAGCAGTTTTACAGGGATGAGCACTGAAGCTTTCTTT	CASSFTGMSTEAFF
TRBD1	TRBV2	TRBJ1-1	NA	TGTGCCAGTAGGACAGGGAACGATTTGAACACTGAAGCTTTCTTT	CASRTGNDLNTEAFF
NA	TRBV11-3	TRBJ1-1	NA	TGTGCCAGCAGCTTAGGAGGGAACACTGAAGCTTTCTTT	CASSLGGNTEAFF
NA	TRBV5-4	TRBJ1-1	NA	TGTGCCAGCAGCTTAGGGGGAGCCGTGAACACTGAAGCTTTCTTT	CASSLGGAVNTEAFF
TRBD1	TRBV19	TRBJ2-7	NA	TGTGCCAGTAAAACCGGGACAGCATCCTACGAGCAGTACTTC	CASKTGTASYEQYF
TRBD2	TRBV11-3	TRBJ2-7	NA	TGTGCCAGCAGCCCCGGCGGGAGCTACGAGCAGTACTTC	CASSPGGSYEQYF
TRBD1	TRBV7-8	TRBJ1-1	NA	TGTGCCAGCAGCTTACATCCGGGACAGTCGAACACTGAAGCTTTCTTT	CASSLHPGQSNTEAFF
NA	TRBV6-1	TRBJ2-3	NA	TGTGCCAGCAGTGTGCGGTTCACAGATACGCAGTATTTT	CASSVRFTDTQYF
TRBD1	TRBV9	TRBJ2-7	NA	TGTGCCAGCAGCGTAGAAGAGGGGACAGGGAAGTACGAGCAGTACTTC	CASSVEEGTGKYEQYF
TRBD1	TRBV18	TRBJ1-1	NA	TGTGCCAGCTCACCGGACAGGGGCCGCTCTGGGGACACTGAAGCTTTCTTT	CASSPDRGRSGDTEAFF
TRBD1	TRBV11-3	TRBJ2-2	NA	TGTGCCAGCAGCTCCAGGGCCGGACAGGGCACCGGGGAGCTGTTTTTT	CASSSRAGQGTGELFF
NA	TRBV6-6	TRBJ2-7	NA	TGTGCCAGCACCGGGGAAGTCGAGCAGTACTTC	CASTGEVEQYF
NA	TRBV27	TRBJ2-7	NA	TGTGCCAGCCGGACCGGGAGCTCCTACGAGCAGTACTTC	CASRTGSSYEQYF
TRBD1	TRBV19	TRBJ1-2	NA	TGTGCCAGTAGTTTAACAGGGGACCTATTACGGGGCTACACCTTC	CASSLTGDLLRGYTF
TRBD2	TRBV10-3	TRBJ2-5	NA	TGTGCCATCAGTGAGTCGGGGCCGGGACTAGCGGGGCAAGAGACCCAGTACTTC	CAISESGPGLAGQETQYF
NA	TRBV19	TRBJ2-3	NA	TGTGCCAGTAGGGAACAGGGTGGCACAGATACGCAGTATTTT	CASREQGGTDTQYF
NA	TRBV19	TRBJ2-2	NA	TGTGCCAGTAGTATACTGCCGCCGGGACTGAACACCGGGGAGCTGTTTTTT	CASSILPPGLNTGELFF
NA	TRBV10-1	TRBJ2-2	NA	TGCGCCAGCAGTGAATCACCTGACAGCACCGGGGAGCTGTTTTTT	CASSESPDSTGELFF
NA	TRBV6-5	TRBJ1-1	NA	TGTGCCAGCAGTGCCTCCGGGACGGGAGACCGTGAAGCTTTCTTT	CASSASGTGDREAFF
TRBD1	TRBV19	TRBJ2-7	NA	TGTGCCAGTAGTGCCCGACAGGGACCAGGTGCGCAGTACTTC	CASSARQGPGAQYF
NA	TRBV9	TRBJ2-2	NA	TGTGCCAGCAGTGTCCATCCGGGAGACACCGGGGAGCTGTTTTTT	CASSVHPGDTGELFF
TRBD1	TRBV2	TRBJ1-1	NA	TGTGCCAGCAGTGAGGACAGGGGGCGCGGTACTGAAGCTTTCTTT	CASSEDRGRGTEAFF
NA	TRBV9	TRBJ1-4	NA	TGTGCCAGCAGCGTAGCGGGGAGTAAAGACGAAAAACTGTTTTTT	CASSVAGSKDEKLFF
NA	TRBV21-1	TRBJ1-2	NA	TGTGCCAGCAGCAAAGAAGGGGGGGCCAATCATGGCTACACCTTC	CASSKEGGANHGYTF
NA	TRBV6-6	TRBJ1-2	few	TGTGCCAGCAGTGACTCGGCAGGTCAAGCGGCGGATGGCTACACCTTC	CASSDSAGQAADGYTF
NA	TRBV10-2	TRBJ1-2	NA	TGCGCCAGCAACGACAGGAGGAATTATGGCTACACCTTC	CASNDRRNYGYTF
NA	TRBV4-1	TRBJ1-4	few	TGCGCCAGCAGCCAACCAAGTAAGAACAGCTTAAAATCACGGGGACTGTTTTTT	CASSQPSKNSLKSRGLFF
NA	TRBV7-3	TRBJ2-3	NA	TGTGCCAGCAGCTTCCCGCTAGCTAACACAGATACGCAGTATTTT	CASSFPLANTDTQYF
TRBD1	TRBV19	TRBJ2-2	NA	TGTGCCAGTAGCCCCCGGACAGGCCCGAACACCGGGGAGCTGTTTTTT	CASSPRTGPNTGELFF
TRBD1	TRBV13	TRBJ2-7	medium-sized	TGTGCCAGCAGCGAAGGGGGGACAGGCTCCTACGAGCAGTACTTC	CASSEGGTGSYEQYF
TRBD1	TRBV2	TRBJ1-6	NA	TGTGCCAGCAGTGAGCAGGGGGTAGGTTCACCCCTCCACTTT	CASSEQGVGSPLHF
TRBD1	TRBV7-9	TRBJ1-2	NA	TGTGCCAGCAGCCCTTCCGGACAGGGGGATCATGGCTACACCTTC	CASSPSGQGDHGYTF
TRBD1	TRBV5-1	TRBJ1-1	NA	TGCGCCAGCAGCTTGGCTTTCCAGGGGGCGCGGGGAAGGACTGAAGCTTTCTTT	CASSLAFQGARGRTEAFF
NA	TRBV27	TRBJ2-6	NA	TGTGCCAGCAGTTCCCTTTTCTCTGGGGCCAACGTCCTGACTTTC	CASSSLFSGANVLTF
TRBD1	TRBV5-1	TRBJ2-3	NA	TGCGCCAGCAGCTTTCCCCCAGGGGGCTCCACAGATACGCAGTATTTT	CASSFPPGGSTDTQYF
NA	TRBV7-2	TRBJ1-3	once	TGTGCCAGCAGCCCCCGGACAGAAAGGTCCGGAAACACCATATATTTT	CASSPRTERSGNTIYF
TRBD1	TRBV6-1	TRBJ2-7	once	TGTGCCAGCAGTGGCCCTCGACAGGGGGACCGCTACGAGCAGTACTTC	CASSGPRQGDRYEQYF
NA	TRBV7-8	TRBJ2-7	few	TGTGCCAGCAGCACTATAGCGGTACAACAGTACTTC	CASSTIAVQQYF
NA	TRBV9	TRBJ2-1	few	TGTGCCAGCAGCGATGGGACACGTTCCTACAATGAGCAGTTCTTC	CASSDGTRSYNEQFF
TRBD2	TRBV6-5	TRBJ2-5	NA	TGTGCCAGCATCGAAGCGGGGGGCCAGGAGACCCAGTACTTC	CASIEAGGQETQYF
TRBD2	TRBV7-6	TRBJ2-1	NA	TGTGCCAGCAGCGTGGGACTAGCGGGGTACAATGAGCAGTTCTTC	CASSVGLAGYNEQFF
NA	TRBV30	TRBJ2-7	NA	TGTGCCTGGAGTGTAGGTAGGGTTCCAGGGATTGCCTACGAGCAGTACTTC	CAWSVGRVPGIAYEQYF
NA	TRBV19	TRBJ1-3	once	TGTGCTGCTTCGGGGGAATCTGGAAACACCATATATTTT	CAASGESGNTIYF
TRBD1	TRBV5-1	TRBJ1-3	NA	TGCGCCAGCAGCTCATCAGGGGGCCTCACTGGAAACACCATATATTTT	CASSSSGGLTGNTIYF
TRBD1	TRBV5-1	TRBJ2-5	NA	TGCGCCAGCAGCTCCGGGACAGGGGGGTCGGGGGAGACCCAGTACTTC	CASSSGTGGSGETQYF
NA	TRBV5-1	TRBJ1-1	NA	TGCGCCAGCAGCCTGACGGGGGGGGCCCCCCGCGAAGCTTTCTTT	CASSLTGGAPREAFF